The clone carrying this TCR beta chain was detected a few times. Its target is not known. CDR3 length: 11 residues. The ends were cut back, 6 bases at V and 3 bases at J, with 6 bases in the middle. These data originate in a study of T cell responses to AZD1222 COVID-19 vaccine. Clones were read by immunoSEQ multiplex PCR, and TCRdb kept only the in-frame ones, dropping some. In the table there are 140,000 to 150,000 clones, 88% of which are singletons. Overall study findings and caveats: Among AZD1222 vaccinees, only 5 or 6 were seropositive at baseline.

The sample consisted of peripheral blood, taken 28 days after the second dose of the MenACWY control vaccine. V usage is TRBV12-3 or TRBV12-4 and J usage is TRBJ2-7; D might be TRBD1 (6 bases). The origin of this receptor is an adult who received the MenACWY meningococcal vaccine as a control. CDR3 protein: CASRQGYEQYF. The CDR3 region has the DNA TGTGCCAGCAGACAGGGCTACGAGCAGTACTTC.